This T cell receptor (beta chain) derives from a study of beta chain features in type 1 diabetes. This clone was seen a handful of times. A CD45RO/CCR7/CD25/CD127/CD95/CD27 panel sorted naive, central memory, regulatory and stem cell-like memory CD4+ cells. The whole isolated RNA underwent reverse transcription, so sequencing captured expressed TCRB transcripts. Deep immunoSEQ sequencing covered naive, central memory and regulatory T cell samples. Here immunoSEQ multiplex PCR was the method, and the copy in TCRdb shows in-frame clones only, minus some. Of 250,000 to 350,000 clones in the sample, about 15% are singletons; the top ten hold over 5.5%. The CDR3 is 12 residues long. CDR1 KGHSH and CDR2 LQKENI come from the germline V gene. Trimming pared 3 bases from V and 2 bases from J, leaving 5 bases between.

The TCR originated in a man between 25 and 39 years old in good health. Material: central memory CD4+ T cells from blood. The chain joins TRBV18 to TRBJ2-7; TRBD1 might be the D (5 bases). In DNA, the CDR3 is TGTGCCAGCTCACCGGACACCTACGAGCAGTACTTC. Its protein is CASSPDTYEQYF. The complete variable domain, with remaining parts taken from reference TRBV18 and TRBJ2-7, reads NAGVMQNPRHLVRRRGQEARLRCSPMKGHSHVYWYRQLPEEGLKFMVYLQKENIIDESGMPKERFSAEFPKEGPSILRIQQVVRGDSAAYFCASSPDTYEQYFGPGTRLTVT.